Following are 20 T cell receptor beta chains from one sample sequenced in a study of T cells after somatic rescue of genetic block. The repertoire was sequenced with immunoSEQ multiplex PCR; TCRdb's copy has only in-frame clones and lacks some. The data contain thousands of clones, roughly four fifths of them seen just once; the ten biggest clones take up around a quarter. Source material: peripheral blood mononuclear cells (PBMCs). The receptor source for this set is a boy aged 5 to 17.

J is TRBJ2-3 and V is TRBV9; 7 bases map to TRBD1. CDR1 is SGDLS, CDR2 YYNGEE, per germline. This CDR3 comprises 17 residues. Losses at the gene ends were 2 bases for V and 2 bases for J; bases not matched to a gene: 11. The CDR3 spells CASSVGRGFSSTDTQYF. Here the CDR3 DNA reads TGTGCCAGCAGCGTGGGCAGGGGGTTCTCATCCACAGATACGCAGTATTTT. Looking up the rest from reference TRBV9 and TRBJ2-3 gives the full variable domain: DSGVTQTPKHLITATGQRVTLRCSPRSGDLSVYWYQQSLDQGLQFLIQYYNGEERAKGNILERFSAQQFPDLHSELNLSSLELGDSALYFCASSVGRGFSSTDTQYFGPGTRLTVL.

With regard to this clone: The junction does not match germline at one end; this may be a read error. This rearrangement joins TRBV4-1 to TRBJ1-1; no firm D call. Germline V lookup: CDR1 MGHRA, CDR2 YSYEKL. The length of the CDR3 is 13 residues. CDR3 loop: CASSKEDTTEAFF. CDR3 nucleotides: TGCGCCAGCAGCAAAGAAGACACGACTGAAGCTTTCTTT.

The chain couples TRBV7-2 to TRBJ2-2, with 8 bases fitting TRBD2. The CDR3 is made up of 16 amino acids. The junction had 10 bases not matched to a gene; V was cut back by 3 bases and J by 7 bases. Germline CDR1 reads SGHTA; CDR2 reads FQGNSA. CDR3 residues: CASSFFETSDGGELFF. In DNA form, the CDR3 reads TGTGCCAGCAGCTTCTTCGAGACTAGCGATGGCGGGGAGCTGTTTTTT.

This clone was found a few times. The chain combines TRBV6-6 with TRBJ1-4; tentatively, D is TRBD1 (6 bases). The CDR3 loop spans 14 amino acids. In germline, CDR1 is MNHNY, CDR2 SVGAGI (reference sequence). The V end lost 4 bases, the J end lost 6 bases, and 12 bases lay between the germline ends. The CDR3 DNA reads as TGTGCCAGCAGTTTGCGGGGGGCGCATGAAAAACTGTTTTTT. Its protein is CASSLRGAHEKLFF.

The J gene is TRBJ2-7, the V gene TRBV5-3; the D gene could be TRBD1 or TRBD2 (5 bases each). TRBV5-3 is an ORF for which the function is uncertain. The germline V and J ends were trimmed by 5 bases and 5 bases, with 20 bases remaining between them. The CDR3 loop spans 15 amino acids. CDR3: CARRPRGTNRNEQYF. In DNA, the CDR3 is TGTGCCAGAAGACCAAGAGGGACCAACAGAAACGAGCAGTACTTC.

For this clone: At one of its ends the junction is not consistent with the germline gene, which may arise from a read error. CDR3 protein: CASSSGQYDYTF. The CDR3 DNA reads TGCGCCAGCAGCTCTGGACAGTATGACTACACCTTC. V and J are TRBV5-1 and TRBJ1-2; TRBD1 might be the D (6 bases). From germline, CDR1 is SGHRS and CDR2 YFSETQ. The CDR3 is 12 amino acids.

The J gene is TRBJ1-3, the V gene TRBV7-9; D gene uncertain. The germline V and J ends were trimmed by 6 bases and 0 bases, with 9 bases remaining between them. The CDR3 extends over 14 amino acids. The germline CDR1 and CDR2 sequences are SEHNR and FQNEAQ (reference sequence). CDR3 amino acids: CASRRQSSGNTIYF. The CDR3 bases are TGTGCCAGCAGAAGACAAAGCTCTGGAAACACCATATATTTT.

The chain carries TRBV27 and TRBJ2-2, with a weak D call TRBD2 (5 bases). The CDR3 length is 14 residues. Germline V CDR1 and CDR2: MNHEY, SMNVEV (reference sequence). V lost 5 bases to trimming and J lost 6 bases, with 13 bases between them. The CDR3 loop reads CASSGWMDSGELFF. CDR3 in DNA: TGTGCCAGCAGTGGTTGGATGGACTCCGGGGAGCTGTTTTTT.

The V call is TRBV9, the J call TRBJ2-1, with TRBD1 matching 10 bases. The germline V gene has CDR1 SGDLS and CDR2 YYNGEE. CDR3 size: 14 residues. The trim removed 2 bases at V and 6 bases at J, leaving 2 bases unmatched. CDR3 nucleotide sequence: TGTGCCAGCAGCGTCGGGGACAGGGGCAATGAGCAGTTCTTC. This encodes CASSVGDRGNEQFF.

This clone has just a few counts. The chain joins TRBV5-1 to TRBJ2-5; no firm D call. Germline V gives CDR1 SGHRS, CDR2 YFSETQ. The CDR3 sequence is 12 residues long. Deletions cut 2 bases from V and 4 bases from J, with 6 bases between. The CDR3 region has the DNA TGCGCCAGCAGCTTAAGTAGAGAGACCCAGTACTTC. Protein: CASSLSRETQYF.

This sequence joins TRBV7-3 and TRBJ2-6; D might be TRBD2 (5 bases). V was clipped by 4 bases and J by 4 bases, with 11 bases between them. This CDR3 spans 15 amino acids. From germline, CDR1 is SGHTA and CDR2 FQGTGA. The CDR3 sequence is CASSWTGSGANVLTF. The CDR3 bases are TGTGCCAGCAGCTGGACGGGGAGCGGGGCCAACGTCCTGACTTTC.

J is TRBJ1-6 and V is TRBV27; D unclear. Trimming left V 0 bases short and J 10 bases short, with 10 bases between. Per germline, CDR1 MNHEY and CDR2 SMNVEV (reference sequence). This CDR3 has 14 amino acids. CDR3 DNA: TGTGCCAGCAGTTTATCCCCCCCAGGCTCACCCCTCCACTTT. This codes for CASSLSPPGSPLHF.

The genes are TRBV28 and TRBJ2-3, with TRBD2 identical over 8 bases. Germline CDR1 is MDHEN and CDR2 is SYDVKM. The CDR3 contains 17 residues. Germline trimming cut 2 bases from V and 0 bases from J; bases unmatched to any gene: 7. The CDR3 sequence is CASSLAPSSGSTDTQYF. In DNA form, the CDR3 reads TGTGCCAGCAGTTTAGCCCCTTCTAGCGGGAGCACAGATACGCAGTATTTT.

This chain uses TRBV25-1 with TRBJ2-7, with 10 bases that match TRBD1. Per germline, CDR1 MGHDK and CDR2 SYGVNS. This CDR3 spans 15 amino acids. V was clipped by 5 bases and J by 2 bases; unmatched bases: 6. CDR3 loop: CASSPIGQGAYEQYF. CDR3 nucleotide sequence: TGTGCCAGCAGTCCAATAGGACAGGGGGCCTACGAGCAGTACTTC.

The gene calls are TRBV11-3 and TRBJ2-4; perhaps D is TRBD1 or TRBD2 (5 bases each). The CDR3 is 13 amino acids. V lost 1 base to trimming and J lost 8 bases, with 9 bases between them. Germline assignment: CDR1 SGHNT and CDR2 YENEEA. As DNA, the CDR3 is TGTGCCAGCAGCTTAGCAGGGAGTCACATTCAGTACTTC. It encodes CASSLAGSHIQYF.

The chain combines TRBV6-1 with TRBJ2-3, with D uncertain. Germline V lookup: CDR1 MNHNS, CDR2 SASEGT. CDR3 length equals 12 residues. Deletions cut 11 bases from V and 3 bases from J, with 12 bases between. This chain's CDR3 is CAATVGTDTQYF. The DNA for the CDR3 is TGTGCCGCCACGGTTGGGACAGATACGCAGTATTTT.

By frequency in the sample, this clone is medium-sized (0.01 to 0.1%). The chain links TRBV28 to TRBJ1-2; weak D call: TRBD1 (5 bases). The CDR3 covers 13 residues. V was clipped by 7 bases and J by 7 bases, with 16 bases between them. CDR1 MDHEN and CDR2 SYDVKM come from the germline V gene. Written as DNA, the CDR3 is TGTGCCAGCATCCCCTCGGAGGGGTCTGGCTACACCTTC. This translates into CASIPSEGSGYTF.

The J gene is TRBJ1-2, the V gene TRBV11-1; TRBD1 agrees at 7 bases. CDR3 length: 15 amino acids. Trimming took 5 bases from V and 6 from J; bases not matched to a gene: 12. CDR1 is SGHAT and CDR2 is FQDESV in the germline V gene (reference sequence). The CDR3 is CASSARQGYPDGYTF. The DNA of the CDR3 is TGTGCCAGCAGCGCGCGACAGGGTTACCCCGATGGCTACACCTTC.

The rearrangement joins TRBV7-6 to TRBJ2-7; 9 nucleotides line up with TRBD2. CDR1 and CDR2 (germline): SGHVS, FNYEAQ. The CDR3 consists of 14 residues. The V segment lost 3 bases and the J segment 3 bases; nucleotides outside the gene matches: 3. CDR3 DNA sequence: TGTGCCAGCAGCTTGGGTAGCGGGGGCTACGAGCAGTACTTC. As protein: CASSLGSGGYEQYF.

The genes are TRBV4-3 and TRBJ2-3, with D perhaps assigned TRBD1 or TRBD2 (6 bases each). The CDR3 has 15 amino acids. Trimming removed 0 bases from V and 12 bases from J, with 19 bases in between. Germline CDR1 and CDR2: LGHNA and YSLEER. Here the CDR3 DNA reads TGCGCCAGCAGCCAAGAGAGGGGGGCAGTCTGGACCCAGTATTTT. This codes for CASSQERGAVWTQYF.